Listed below are T cell receptor beta chains from one sample, sequenced in a study of Ad26.COV2.S vaccination and SARS-CoV-2 variants. TCRdb's copy holds only in-frame clones and misses some; the assay was immunoSEQ multiplex PCR. The sample includes roughly 320,000 clones, about nine tenths of them seen just once. The sample was peripheral blood, taken in a trial of Ad26.COV2.S vaccine versus placebo. The receptor set was obtained from a person between 18 and 65 years old who received the Ad26.COV2.S COVID-19 vaccine or a placebo. Each CDR3 is given with its conserved first and last residue. D genes are given only for firm matches. Only part of the rows carry a size: once, few, many, or a class if the clone is expanded.

d_gene: NA
j_gene: TRBJ1-5
abundance: NA
v_gene: TRBV5-6
CDR3nt: TGTGCCAGCAGCCCGCGGGGCAGCCTACATCCCCAGCATTTT
CDR3aa: CASSPRGSLHPQHF

d_gene: NA
j_gene: TRBJ2-3
abundance: NA
v_gene: TRBV6-5
CDR3nt: TGTGCCAGCATCCAGGCCGGGACAGATACGCAGTATTTT
CDR3aa: CASIQAGTDTQYF

d_gene: TRBD2
j_gene: TRBJ2-1
abundance: NA
v_gene: TRBV9
CDR3nt: TGTGCCAGCAGCGGGACACCGGGGGGGCAAGCCTACAATGAGCAGTTCTTC
CDR3aa: CASSGTPGGQAYNEQFF

d_gene: NA
j_gene: TRBJ2-1
abundance: NA
v_gene: TRBV24-1
CDR3nt: TGTGCCACCAGTGATACGAGGTTTGAGCAGTTCTTC
CDR3aa: CATSDTRFEQFF

d_gene: NA
j_gene: TRBJ2-7
abundance: NA
v_gene: TRBV6-5
CDR3nt: TGTGCCAGCAGTTACAATCCACACTACGAGCAGTACTTC
CDR3aa: CASSYNPHYEQYF

d_gene: NA
j_gene: TRBJ1-6
abundance: NA
v_gene: TRBV3-1/TRBV3-2
CDR3nt: TGTGCCAGCAGCCAAGATGGGGGGGGCGGATGGTCCTATAATTCACCCCTCCACTTT
CDR3aa: CASSQDGGGGWSYNSPLHF

d_gene: TRBD1
j_gene: TRBJ1-2
abundance: NA
v_gene: TRBV4-2
CDR3nt: TGTGCCAGCAGCCACACAGGGGCGAGAATGGCTAACTATGGCTACACCTTC
CDR3aa: CASSHTGARMANYGYTF

d_gene: TRBD2
j_gene: TRBJ2-7
abundance: NA
v_gene: TRBV7-2
CDR3nt: TGTGCCAGCAGCTTAGGACTAGCCCTCTACGAGCAGTACTTC
CDR3aa: CASSLGLALYEQYF

d_gene: TRBD1
j_gene: TRBJ2-2
abundance: NA
v_gene: TRBV9
CDR3nt: TGTGCCAGCAGCATTACAGGGGGTAGATTGACCGGGGAGCTGTTTTTT
CDR3aa: CASSITGGRLTGELFF

d_gene: TRBD1
j_gene: TRBJ1-1
abundance: NA
v_gene: TRBV3-1/TRBV3-2
CDR3nt: TGTGCCAGCAGCACAACCCCAGGGGGCATGAACACTGAAGCTTTCTTT
CDR3aa: CASSTTPGGMNTEAFF

d_gene: NA
j_gene: TRBJ2-3
abundance: NA
v_gene: TRBV5-1
CDR3nt: TGCGCCACCAGACCCGGGGGGCACACAGATACGCAGTATTTT
CDR3aa: CATRPGGHTDTQYF

d_gene: NA
j_gene: TRBJ2-2
abundance: NA
v_gene: TRBV27
CDR3nt: TGTGCCAGCAGTTTAAGTCGGCCAGGGAGTCATTTGGTATACACCGGGGAGCTGTTTTTT
CDR3aa: CASSLSRPGSHLVYTGELFF

d_gene: NA
j_gene: TRBJ2-2
abundance: NA
v_gene: TRBV4-2
CDR3nt: TGTGCCAGCAGCCAAGATCAAAACGGTGGGACCGGGGAGCTGTTTTTT
CDR3aa: CASSQDQNGGTGELFF

d_gene: TRBD1
j_gene: TRBJ2-7
abundance: NA
v_gene: TRBV6-2/TRBV6-3
CDR3nt: TGTGCCAGCAGTTACACCGGGACAGCCACCTACGAGCAGTACTTC
CDR3aa: CASSYTGTATYEQYF

d_gene: TRBD1
j_gene: TRBJ2-4
abundance: once
v_gene: TRBV9
CDR3nt: TGTGCCAGCAGAGACGAGACAGGGACCGGCATTCAGTACTTC
CDR3aa: CASRDETGTGIQYF

d_gene: NA
j_gene: TRBJ1-3
abundance: many
v_gene: TRBV7-9
CDR3nt: TGTGCCAGCAGCTTAGCAGGGAGCTATTCTGGAAACACCATATATTTT
CDR3aa: CASSLAGSYSGNTIYF

d_gene: NA
j_gene: TRBJ2-2
abundance: NA
v_gene: TRBV7-3
CDR3nt: TGTGCCAGCAGCCAGGCATCTCGGAACACCGGGGAGCTGTTTTTT
CDR3aa: CASSQASRNTGELFF

d_gene: NA
j_gene: TRBJ2-3
abundance: few
v_gene: TRBV7-2
CDR3nt: TGTGCCAGCAGCTTAGTCGGGGGAGATACGCAGTATTTT
CDR3aa: CASSLVGGDTQYF

d_gene: TRBD1
j_gene: TRBJ1-3
abundance: NA
v_gene: TRBV6-5
CDR3nt: TGTGCCAGCAGTTACGGGACAGGGTCCTCTGGAAACACCATATATTTT
CDR3aa: CASSYGTGSSGNTIYF

d_gene: NA
j_gene: TRBJ1-2
abundance: few
v_gene: TRBV30
CDR3nt: TGTGCCTGGAGTGTACGGGTAACAGGTCGGGGCTACACCTTC
CDR3aa: CAWSVRVTGRGYTF

d_gene: NA
j_gene: TRBJ2-2
abundance: NA
v_gene: TRBV6-2/TRBV6-3
CDR3nt: TGTGCCAGCAGCAGGGGTCCCGGGGAGCTGTTTTTT
CDR3aa: CASSRGPGELFF

d_gene: NA
j_gene: TRBJ2-5
abundance: NA
v_gene: TRBV6-1
CDR3nt: TGTGCCAGCAGTGAACTGGGAGAGGGGACCCAGTACTTC
CDR3aa: CASSELGEGTQYF

d_gene: NA
j_gene: TRBJ2-7
abundance: once
v_gene: TRBV5-5
CDR3nt: TGTGCCAGCAGCTTGGCCCGAAGGGTCACCTACGAGCAGTACTTC
CDR3aa: CASSLARRVTYEQYF

d_gene: TRBD1
j_gene: TRBJ1-2
abundance: NA
v_gene: TRBV2
CDR3nt: TGTGCCAGCAGTGGGGGACAGGCCATCTATGGCTACACCTTC
CDR3aa: CASSGGQAIYGYTF

d_gene: NA
j_gene: TRBJ2-1
abundance: NA
v_gene: TRBV6-4
CDR3nt: TGTGCCAGCACCCCGGAGTGGGGAGCCGGCAATGAGCAGTTCTTC
CDR3aa: CASTPEWGAGNEQFF

d_gene: NA
j_gene: TRBJ1-2
abundance: NA
v_gene: TRBV14
CDR3nt: TGTGCCAGCAGCCAAGACCCGAGAGAGTATGGCTACACCTTC
CDR3aa: CASSQDPREYGYTF

d_gene: NA
j_gene: TRBJ2-1
abundance: NA
v_gene: TRBV5-1
CDR3nt: TGCGCCAGCACAGGGGCCAATGAGCAGTTCTTC
CDR3aa: CASTGANEQFF

d_gene: NA
j_gene: TRBJ2-7
abundance: NA
v_gene: TRBV6-2/TRBV6-3
CDR3nt: TGTGCCAGCAGTTACGGTCGGTTCGAGCAGTACTTC
CDR3aa: CASSYGRFEQYF

d_gene: NA
j_gene: TRBJ2-7
abundance: NA
v_gene: TRBV2
CDR3nt: TGTGCCAGCACCGCAGGAGGGGGGCACTCCTACGAGCAGTACTTC
CDR3aa: CASTAGGGHSYEQYF